This TCR beta chain was retrieved from a study of T cells in Graves' hyperthyroidism and ophthalmopathy. Germline-derived CDR1 and CDR2 are SGHVS and FQNEAQ. Deletions cut 2 bases from V and 7 bases from J, with 8 bases between. The CDR3 sequence is 13 residues long. RNA transcripts gave rise to amplified TCR beta CDR3 regions. A first-round RT-PCR of the TCR CDR3 used the HTBI primer set. TCRdb ran MiXCR on the multiplex PCR reads and lists one entry per CDR3 protein. The sample gives some 350,000 distinct CDR3 sequences, roughly 15% of which show up once; almost 35% is in the top ten. Enrolled ophthalmopathy patients presented with a Clinical Activity Score of at least 3, a NOSPECS grade of at least 4, and disease duration under 3 months. This clonotype was counted ten times or more. The antigen is not known. Study results and caveats: Blood shared most expanded thyroid clonotypes above 0.001. Before onset, by a median of approximately 5.9 months, the model predicted ophthalmopathy.

Sequenced sample: blood. The TCR comes from a woman aged 40 to 49 with Graves' ophthalmopathy. The chain has TRBV7-8 and TRBJ2-2; D remains unclear. This chain's CDR3 is CASSLMRVGELFF. The CDR3, as DNA: TGTGCCAGCAGCTTAATGCGTGTCGGGGAGCTGTTTTTT.